These T cell receptor beta chains were read from a single sample in a study of blood T cell repertoires in COVID-19. Profiling relied on immunoSEQ multiplex PCR, and the TCRdb table lists in-frame clones only, not all of them. This repertoire shows under 350,000 clones, approximately 87% found once; its top ten account for 3.5% to 5.5%. Sequencing was carried out using peripheral blood. All receptors come from a man aged 55 to 70 who had recovered from COVID-19. CDR3s include the opening cysteine and the closing phenylalanine or tryptophan. A D gene is named only where the DNA matches it firmly.

CDR3 length: 18
D gene: NA
J gene: TRBJ2-4
V gene: TRBV28
CDR3 DNA: TGTGCCAGCAGCCAAAGGGACTTCGCGAGCGGGGCCAAAAACATTCAGTACTTC
CDR3 protein: CASSQRDFASGAKNIQYF

CDR3 length: 15
D gene: TRBD1
J gene: TRBJ2-6
V gene: TRBV19
CDR3 DNA: TGTGCCAGTAAAGGGGGCCAGGCTGGGGCCAACGTCCTGACTTTC
CDR3 protein: CASKGGQAGANVLTF

CDR3 length: 16
D gene: TRBD2
J gene: TRBJ2-3
V gene: TRBV19
CDR3 DNA: TGTGCCAGTACCCGGACTAGCGGGTATGTCACAGATACGCAGTATTTT
CDR3 protein: CASTRTSGYVTDTQYF

CDR3 length: 13
D gene: NA
J gene: TRBJ2-2
V gene: TRBV29-1
CDR3 DNA: TGCAGCGTTTTTGTGACAGACACCGGGGAGCTGTTTTTT
CDR3 protein: CSVFVTDTGELFF

CDR3 length: 16
D gene: TRBD2
J gene: TRBJ2-1
V gene: TRBV7-8
CDR3 DNA: TGTGCCAGCAGCCCCGGAGCGGGGGTCTCATACAATGAGCAGTTCTTC
CDR3 protein: CASSPGAGVSYNEQFF

CDR3 length: 15
D gene: TRBD1
J gene: TRBJ2-1
V gene: TRBV7-2
CDR3 DNA: TGTGCCAGCAGCCCCCAGACAGGGGGCCGCAATGAGCAGTTCTTC
CDR3 protein: CASSPQTGGRNEQFF

CDR3 length: 13
D gene: NA
J gene: TRBJ1-2
V gene: TRBV28
CDR3 DNA: TGTGCCAGCAGTTTTAGCGGGGAGAAGGGCTACACCTTC
CDR3 protein: CASSFSGEKGYTF

CDR3 length: 12
D gene: NA
J gene: TRBJ2-5
V gene: TRBV15
CDR3 DNA: TGTGCCACCAGCAGAGATCAGGAGACCCAGTACTTC
CDR3 protein: CATSRDQETQYF

CDR3 length: 14
D gene: TRBD1
J gene: TRBJ2-7
V gene: TRBV9
CDR3 DNA: TGTGCCAGCAGCGCGGGACAGAGAAACTACGAGCAGTACTTC
CDR3 protein: CASSAGQRNYEQYF

CDR3 length: 14
D gene: NA
J gene: TRBJ1-3
V gene: TRBV7-3
CDR3 DNA: TGTGCCAGCAGCGCACAGGGTTCTGGAAACACCATATATTTT
CDR3 protein: CASSAQGSGNTIYF

CDR3 length: 16
D gene: TRBD2
J gene: TRBJ2-3
V gene: TRBV11-2
CDR3 DNA: TGTGCCAGCAGCCCGACTAGCGGGGGGTCGACAGATACGCAGTATTTT
CDR3 protein: CASSPTSGGSTDTQYF

CDR3 length: 15
D gene: NA
J gene: TRBJ2-5
V gene: TRBV4-2
CDR3 DNA: TGTGCCAGCAGCCAAGAAGGACAGAATAAGGAGACCCAGTACTTC
CDR3 protein: CASSQEGQNKETQYF

CDR3 length: 13
D gene: NA
J gene: TRBJ1-1
V gene: TRBV27
CDR3 DNA: TGTGCCAGCGGTTATAGGGGTGGGTATGAAGCTTTCTTT
CDR3 protein: CASGYRGGYEAFF

CDR3 length: 15
D gene: NA
J gene: TRBJ1-1
V gene: TRBV6-5
CDR3 DNA: TGTGCCAGCACCAGGGATTCCCAAGGGCCCACTGAAGCTTTCTTT
CDR3 protein: CASTRDSQGPTEAFF

CDR3 length: 16
D gene: TRBD1
J gene: TRBJ2-7
V gene: TRBV18
CDR3 DNA: TGTGCCAGCTCACTAAACTCCGGGACAGGGATCTACGAGCAGTACTTC
CDR3 protein: CASSLNSGTGIYEQYF

CDR3 length: 16
D gene: NA
J gene: TRBJ1-4
V gene: TRBV7-2
CDR3 DNA: TGTGCCAGCAGCTTATATTCCCCTAAAATAAATGAAAAACTGTTTTTT
CDR3 protein: CASSLYSPKINEKLFF

CDR3 length: 15
D gene: NA
J gene: TRBJ1-4
V gene: TRBV10-3
CDR3 DNA: TGTGCCATCAGTGGGGCCAGAACAACTAATGAAAAACTGTTTTTT
CDR3 protein: CAISGARTTNEKLFF

CDR3 length: 12
D gene: NA
J gene: TRBJ1-2
V gene: TRBV18
CDR3 DNA: TGTGCCAGCTCACCCATGGGCGATGGCTACACCTTC
CDR3 protein: CASSPMGDGYTF

CDR3 length: 15
D gene: TRBD1
J gene: TRBJ2-7
V gene: TRBV6-5
CDR3 DNA: TGTGCCAGCAGTCATACCGGGACAGGGGTTTATGAGCAGTACTTC
CDR3 protein: CASSHTGTGVYEQYF